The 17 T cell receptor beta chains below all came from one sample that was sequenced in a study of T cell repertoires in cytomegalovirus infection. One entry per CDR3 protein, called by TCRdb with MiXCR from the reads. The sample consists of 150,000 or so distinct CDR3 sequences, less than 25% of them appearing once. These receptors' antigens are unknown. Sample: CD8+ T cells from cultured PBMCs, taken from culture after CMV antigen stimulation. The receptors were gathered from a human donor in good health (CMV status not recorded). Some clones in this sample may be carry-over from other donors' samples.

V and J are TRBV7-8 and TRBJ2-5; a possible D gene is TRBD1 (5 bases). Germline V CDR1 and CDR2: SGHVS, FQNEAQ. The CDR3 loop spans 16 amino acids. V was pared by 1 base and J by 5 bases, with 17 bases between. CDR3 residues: CASSLVRAGRSETQYF. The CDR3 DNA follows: TGTGCCAGCAGCTTAGTTCGGGCAGGGCGGTCGGAGACCCAGTACTTC.

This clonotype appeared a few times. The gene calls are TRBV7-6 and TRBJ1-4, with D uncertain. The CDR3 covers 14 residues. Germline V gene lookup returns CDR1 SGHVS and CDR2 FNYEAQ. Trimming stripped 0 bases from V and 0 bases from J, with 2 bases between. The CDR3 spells CASSLASTNEKLFF. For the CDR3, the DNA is TGTGCCAGCAGCTTAGCCTCAACTAATGAAAAACTGTTTTTT.

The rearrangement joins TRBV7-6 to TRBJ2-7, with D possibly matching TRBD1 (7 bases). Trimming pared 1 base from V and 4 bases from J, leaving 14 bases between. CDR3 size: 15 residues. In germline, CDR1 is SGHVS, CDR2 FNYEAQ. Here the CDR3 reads CASSLETGTGYEQYF. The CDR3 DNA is TGTGCCAGCAGCTTAGAGACAGGGACTGGGTACGAGCAGTACTTC.

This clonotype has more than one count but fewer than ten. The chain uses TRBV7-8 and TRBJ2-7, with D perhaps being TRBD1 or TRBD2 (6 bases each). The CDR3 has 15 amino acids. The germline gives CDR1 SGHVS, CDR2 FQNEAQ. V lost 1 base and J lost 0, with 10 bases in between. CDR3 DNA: TGTGCCAGCAGCTTAGACGGGGGCCTCTCCTACGAGCAGTACTTC. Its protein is CASSLDGGLSYEQYF. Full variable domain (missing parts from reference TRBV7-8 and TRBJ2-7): GAGVSQSPRYKVAKRGQDVALRCDPISGHVSLFWYQQALGQGPEFLTYFQNEAQLDKSGLPSDRFFAERPEGSVSTLKIQRTQQEDSAVYLCASSLDGGLSYEQYFGPGTRLTVT.

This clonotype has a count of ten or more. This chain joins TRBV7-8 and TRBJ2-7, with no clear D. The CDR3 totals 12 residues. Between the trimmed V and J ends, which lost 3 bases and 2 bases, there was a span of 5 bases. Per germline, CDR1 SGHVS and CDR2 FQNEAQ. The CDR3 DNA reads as TGTGCCAGCAGCTTGACCCCCTACGAGCAGTACTTC. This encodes CASSLTPYEQYF. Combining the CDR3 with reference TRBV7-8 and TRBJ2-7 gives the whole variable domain GAGVSQSPRYKVAKRGQDVALRCDPISGHVSLFWYQQALGQGPEFLTYFQNEAQLDKSGLPSDRFFAERPEGSVSTLKIQRTQQEDSAVYLCASSLTPYEQYFGPGTRLTVT.

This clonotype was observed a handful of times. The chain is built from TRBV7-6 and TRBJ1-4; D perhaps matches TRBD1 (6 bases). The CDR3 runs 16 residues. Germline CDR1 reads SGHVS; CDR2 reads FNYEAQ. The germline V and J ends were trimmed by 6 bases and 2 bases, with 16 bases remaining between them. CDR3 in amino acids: CASSHPGGATNEKLFF. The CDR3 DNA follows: TGTGCCAGCAGTCACCCTGGGGGCGCGACTAATGAAAAACTGTTTTTT.

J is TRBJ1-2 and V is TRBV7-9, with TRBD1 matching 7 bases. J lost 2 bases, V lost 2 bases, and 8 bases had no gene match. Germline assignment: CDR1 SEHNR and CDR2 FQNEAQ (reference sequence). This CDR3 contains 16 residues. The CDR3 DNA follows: TGTGCCAGCAGCTTAACCGGATCAGGGGGGAACTATGGCTACACCTTC. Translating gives CASSLTGSGGNYGYTF.

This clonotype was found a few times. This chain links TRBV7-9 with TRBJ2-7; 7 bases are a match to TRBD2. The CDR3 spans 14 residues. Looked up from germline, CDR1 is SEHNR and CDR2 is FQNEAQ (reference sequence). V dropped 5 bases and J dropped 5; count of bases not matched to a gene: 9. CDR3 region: CASSPPNGGDEQYF. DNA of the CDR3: TGTGCCAGCAGCCCCCCCAATGGGGGGGACGAGCAGTACTTC. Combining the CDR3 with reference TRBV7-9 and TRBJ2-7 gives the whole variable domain DTGVSQNPRHKITKRGQNVTFRCDPISEHNRLYWYRQTLGQGPEFLTYFQNEAQLEKSRLLSDRFSAERPKGSFSTLEIQRTEQGDSAMYLCASSPPNGGDEQYFGPGTRLTVT.

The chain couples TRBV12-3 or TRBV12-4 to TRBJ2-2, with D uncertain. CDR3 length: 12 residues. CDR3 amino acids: CSSGNTTGELFF. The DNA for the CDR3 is TGTTCCTCAGGCAATACCACCGGGGAGCTGTTTTTT.

CDR3 sequence: CASSQWRGANYGYTF. DNA for the CDR3: TGTGCCAGCAGCCAATGGCGGGGAGCTAACTATGGCTACACCTTC. This rearrangement joins TRBV14 to TRBJ1-2; no clear D gene. The V and J ends lost 2 bases and 0 bases respectively, with 10 bases between them. The CDR3 consists of 15 residues. Germline CDR1 SGHDN, CDR2 FVKESK.

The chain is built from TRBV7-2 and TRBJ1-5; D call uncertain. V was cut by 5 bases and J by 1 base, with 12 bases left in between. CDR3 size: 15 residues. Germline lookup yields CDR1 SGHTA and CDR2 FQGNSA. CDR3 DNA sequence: TGTGCCAGCAGCAGGGCGGACGGGAGCAATCAGCCCCAGCATTTT. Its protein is CASSRADGSNQPQHF.

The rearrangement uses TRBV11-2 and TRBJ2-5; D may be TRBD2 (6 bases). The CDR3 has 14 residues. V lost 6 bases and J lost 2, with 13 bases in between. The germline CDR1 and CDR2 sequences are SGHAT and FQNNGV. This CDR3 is CASRFRDWQETQYF. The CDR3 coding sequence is TGTGCCAGCAGATTCCGGGACTGGCAAGAGACCCAGTACTTC.

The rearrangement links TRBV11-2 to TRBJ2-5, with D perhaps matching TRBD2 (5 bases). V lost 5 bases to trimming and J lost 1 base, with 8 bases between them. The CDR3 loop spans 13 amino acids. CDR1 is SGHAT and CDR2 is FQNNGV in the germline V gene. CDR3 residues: CASSPEVQETQYF. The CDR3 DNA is TGTGCCAGCAGCCCGGAGGTCCAAGAGACCCAGTACTTC.

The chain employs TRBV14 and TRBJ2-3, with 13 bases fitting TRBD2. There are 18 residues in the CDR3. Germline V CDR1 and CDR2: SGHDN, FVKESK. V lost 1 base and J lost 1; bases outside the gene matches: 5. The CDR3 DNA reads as TGTGCCAGCAGCCAAGTGGGACTAGCGGGGAGCCGCACAGATACGCAGTATTTT. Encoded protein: CASSQVGLAGSRTDTQYF.

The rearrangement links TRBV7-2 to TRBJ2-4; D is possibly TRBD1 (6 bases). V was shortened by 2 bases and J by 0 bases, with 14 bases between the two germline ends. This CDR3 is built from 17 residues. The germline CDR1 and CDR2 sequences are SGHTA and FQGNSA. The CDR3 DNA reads TGTGCCAGCAGCTTAATCGGACAGCCCCAAGCCAAAAACATTCAGTACTTC. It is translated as CASSLIGQPQAKNIQYF.

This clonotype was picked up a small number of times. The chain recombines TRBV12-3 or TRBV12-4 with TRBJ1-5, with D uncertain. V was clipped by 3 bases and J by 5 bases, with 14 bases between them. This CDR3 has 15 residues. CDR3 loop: CASSFIGPADQPQHF. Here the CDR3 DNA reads TGTGCCAGCAGTTTTATCGGGCCCGCGGATCAGCCCCAGCATTTT.

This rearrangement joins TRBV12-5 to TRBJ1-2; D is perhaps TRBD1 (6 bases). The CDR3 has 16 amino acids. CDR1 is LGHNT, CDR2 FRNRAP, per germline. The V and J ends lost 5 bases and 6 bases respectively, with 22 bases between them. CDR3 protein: CASGPNRDTGGDGYTF. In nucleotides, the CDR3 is TGTGCTAGTGGTCCGAACCGGGACACCGGCGGGGATGGCTACACCTTC.